This T cell receptor (beta chain) was sequenced for a study of PD-L1 blockade in urothelial cancer. Study as a whole: The study started patients on atezolizumab in about 2014, giving 1,200 mg intravenously every 3 weeks.

Libraries were prepared by immunoSEQ multiplex PCR; TCRdb keeps only in-frame clonotypes and omits some of them. Of tens of thousands of clones detected, roughly 89% appear once; the ten largest clones hold 1.5% to 2%. Noted time point: pretreatment peripheral blood. Germline CDR1 reads SGHTS; CDR2 reads YDEGEE. V was shortened by 2 bases and J by 12 bases, with 6 bases between the two germline ends. The CDR3 covers 10 residues. The chain carries TRBV5-8 and TRBJ2-4; D uncertain. Material: PBMCs, obtained around atezolizumab (anti-PD-L1) treatment. The TCR originated in a man between 60 and 75 years old with urothelial cancer. CDR3 nucleotide sequence: TGTGCCAGCAGCTTCGGGTCTCAGTACTTC. Its translation is CASSFGSQYF.